This entry lists 13 T cell receptor beta chains sequenced from one sample in a study of shared clonotypes between healthy human individuals. Repertoires were generated with immunoSEQ multiplex PCR, while TCRdb's copy carries only in-frame clones and drops some. This sample carries about 1 million clones, around 76% of them seen once, and the ten largest clones take 1.4%. The sample consisted of memory CD4+ T cells sorted from blood. As to subset: CD45RA-negative fraction. The receptors originated from a man between 18 and 35 years old in good health.

Only a few counts were recorded for this clone. The CDR3 DNA sequence: TGCGCCACCTCTAGGGGCGGAAGCACAGATACGCAGTATTTT. Encoded protein: CATSRGGSTDTQYF. The V gene is TRBV5-1, the J gene TRBJ2-3; perhaps TRBD1 as D (5 bases). This CDR3 is 14 amino acids long. With 9 bases removed from V and 0 bases from J, the gap between germline ends came to 14 bases. Germline-derived CDR1 and CDR2 are SGHRS and YFSETQ.

The rearrangement uses TRBV6-5 and TRBJ2-5, with TRBD2 matching over 8 bases. CDR3 length: 14 amino acids. With V trimmed by 6 bases and J by 1 base, 4 bases remained unmatched. CDR1 is MNHEY, CDR2 SVGAGI, per germline. The CDR3 protein is CASRPTSGQETQYF. DNA for the CDR3: TGTGCCAGCAGGCCTACTAGCGGCCAAGAGACCCAGTACTTC.

V and J are TRBV2 and TRBJ2-7; TRBD2 aligns across 9 bases. Losses at the gene ends were 1 base for V and 4 bases for J; bases not matched to a gene: 8. CDR1 is SNHLY, CDR2 FYNNEI, per germline. The CDR3 loop spans 16 amino acids. CDR3 sequence reads: CASSEGPSGVVYEQYF. CDR3 nucleotide sequence: TGTGCCAGCAGTGAAGGTCCTAGCGGGGTAGTATACGAGCAGTACTTC.

V usage is TRBV28 and J usage is TRBJ2-7, with 7 nucleotides matching TRBD1. This CDR3 comprises 16 residues. Trimming at V came to 6 bases and at J to 0 bases, leaving 11 bases not matched to a gene. Germline assignment: CDR1 MDHEN and CDR2 SYDVKM. CDR3 nucleotides: TGTGCCAGCAGACCCCCGACAGGGATAAACTCCTACGAGCAGTACTTC. This sequence encodes CASRPPTGINSYEQYF.

The chain recombines TRBV19 with TRBJ1-3, with TRBD1 identical over 7 bases. Germline V lookup: CDR1 LNHDA, CDR2 SQIVND (reference sequence). Trimming removed 8 bases from V and 0 bases from J; junction bases left unmatched: 1. The CDR3 sequence is 13 residues long. The CDR3: CASQGVSGNTIYF. Written as DNA, the CDR3 is TGTGCCAGTCAGGGGGTCTCTGGAAACACCATATATTTT. The complete variable domain, with remaining parts taken from reference TRBV19 and TRBJ1-3, reads DGGITQSPKYLFRKEGQNVTLSCEQNLNHDAMYWYRQDPGQGLRLIYYSQIVNDFQKGDIAEGYSVSREKKESFPLTVTSAQKNPTAFYLCASQGVSGNTIYFGEGSWLTVV.

Comments on this clone: In the same sample, other DNA sequences code for this CDR3. The chain uses TRBV7-6 and TRBJ2-3; 7 nucleotides align to TRBD1. The junction had 5 bases not matched to a gene; V was cut back by 5 bases and J by 0 bases. CDR1 SGHVS and CDR2 FNYEAQ come from the germline V gene. CDR3 size: 15 residues. The CDR3 reads CASSLRDSSTDTQYF. The CDR3 DNA is TGTGCCAGCAGCCTCAGGGACAGTAGCACAGATACGCAGTATTTT.

The chain employs TRBV2 and TRBJ2-2, with 12 bases lining up with TRBD2. With V trimmed by 5 bases and J by 4 bases, 5 bases remained unmatched. This CDR3 is built from 16 residues. Germline V gene lookup returns CDR1 SNHLY and CDR2 FYNNEI. The CDR3 DNA reads TGTGCCAGCAGTCAGACTAGCGGGAGCGTCACCGGGGAGCTGTTTTTT. It is translated as CASSQTSGSVTGELFF.

The CDR3 region is CASSRSGGQETQYF. DNA for the CDR3: TGTGCCAGCTCACGCTCCGGGGGACAGGAGACCCAGTACTTC. The V gene is TRBV18, the J gene TRBJ2-5; TRBD1 might be the D (7 bases). Germline CDR1 and CDR2: KGHSH and LQKENI. V shed 4 bases and J shed 5 bases, with 14 bases lying between them. This CDR3 is 14 amino acids long.

This clone was observed a single time. This chain joins TRBV7-6 and TRBJ2-1; D remains unclear. The CDR3 consists of 13 residues. Trimming shortened V by 5 bases and J by 6 bases, and 11 bases separated the two germline ends. Germline CDR1 SGHVS, CDR2 FNYEAQ. The CDR3 nucleotides are TGTGCCAGCAGCGTACAGAAATTCAATGAGCAGTTCTTC. Translated, it gives CASSVQKFNEQFF.

Regarding this clone: The sample contains more than one DNA sequence encoding this CDR3. V and J are TRBV4-1 and TRBJ2-3, with 8 bases lining up with TRBD2. The ends lost 6 bases at V and 2 bases at J; junction bases unmatched: 7. CDR3 length: 15 amino acids. CDR1 and CDR2 (germline): MGHRA, YSYEKL. The CDR3 DNA is TGCGCCAGCAGTCTTACTAGCGGCGACACAGATACGCAGTATTTT. This translates into CASSLTSGDTDTQYF.

The DNA for the CDR3 is TGTGCCAGCAGTTCGGGGCTCAAAGAAAAACTGTTTTTT. Its protein is CASSSGLKEKLFF. The rearrangement links TRBV2 to TRBJ1-4; D might be TRBD1 (5 bases). CDR3 length equals 13 residues. The germline V and J ends were trimmed by 5 bases and 8 bases, with 12 bases remaining between them. Germline V gene data show CDR1 as SNHLY and CDR2 as FYNNEI.

The rearrangement uses TRBV6-6 and TRBJ1-4; perhaps TRBD1 as D (5 bases). V was pared by 6 bases and J by 10 bases, with 12 bases between. Germline CDR1 MNHNY, CDR2 SVGAGI (reference sequence). The CDR3 contains 12 residues. CDR3 in amino acids: CASRPGGVKLFF. The CDR3 DNA reads as TGTGCCAGCAGACCCGGGGGTGTAAAACTGTTTTTT.

The V and J genes are TRBV5-6 and TRBJ1-3; maybe TRBD1 (5 bases). The CDR3 length is 18 residues. Per the germline V gene, CDR1 is SGHDT and CDR2 is YYEEEE. V dropped 6 bases and J dropped 0 bases, with 22 bases sitting between them. The CDR3 DNA is TGTGCCAGCAACAATCCCCGGGGGGGTACGGACTCTGGAAACACCATATATTTT. The encoded protein is CASNNPRGGTDSGNTIYF.